This T cell receptor (beta chain) is from a study of blood T cells in healthy people across ages. Study results and limitations: Observed TCR beta diversity per million T cells went down as age went up. This fall followed a roughly linear course with age. Percentage of naive T cells showed a strong correlation with TCR beta diversity.

The CDR3 runs 11 residues. Per germline, CDR1 SGHRS and CDR2 YFSETQ. V was cut by 9 bases and J by 7 bases, with 11 bases left in between. It was with a sample-barcoded 5' primer and a J-beta primer mix that a second PCR of roughly 7 to 12 cycles was run. Each of the cDNA molecules was tagged by a template-switch adaptor with 12 random nucleotides. TCRdb reanalysed the 5' RACE reads using MiXCR and keeps one entry per CDR3 protein. The sample has 1.5 million to 2 million distinct CDR3 sequences; 30% to 40% are singletons. This clonotype came up a few times. The antigen is undetermined. The origin of this receptor is a human donor in good health. Source material: blood. The V gene is TRBV5-1, the J gene TRBJ2-4; D not certain. The CDR3 region has the DNA TGCGCCACCCTCAGTCCGAACATTCAGTACTTC. It encodes CATLSPNIQYF.